This T cell receptor (beta chain) is from a study of Graves' ophthalmopathy and Graves' hyperthyroidism. The overall study: Before any treatment was given, at initial diagnosis, peripheral blood was collected.

Aged 18 to 65, the patients with hyperthyroidism had under 2 months' duration and were newly diagnosed. Certain patients, namely those with other autoimmune diseases, uncontrolled infections, pregnancy or lactation, were excluded. The CDR3 totals 16 residues. The germline V gene has CDR1 MNHEY and CDR2 SVGEGT. With V trimmed by 6 bases and J by 3 bases, 10 bases remained unmatched. A remark on this clonotype: The antigen remains unidentified.

RNA transcripts provided the template for amplifying TCR beta CDR3 regions. An initial RT-PCR round employing HTBI primers preceded a second-round multiplex PCR. Each CDR3 protein is one row after TCRdb ran MiXCR on the multiplex PCR reads. The sample consists of a few hundred thousand distinct CDR3 sequences, approximately 21% of them appearing once. Whole-study results and caveats: Blood repertoires reportedly contained most expanded thyroid clonotypes above 0.001 frequency.

The TCR originated in a woman in her late teens or twenties with stable Graves' hyperthyroidism. The sample taken for sequencing was peripheral blood. The chain links TRBV6-2 or TRBV6-3 to TRBJ1-5, with 8 bases matching TRBD1. The CDR3 region is CASRPNRDRNNQPQHF. CDR3 coding DNA: TGTGCCAGCAGACCTAACCGGGACAGGAACAATCAGCCCCAGCATTTT.